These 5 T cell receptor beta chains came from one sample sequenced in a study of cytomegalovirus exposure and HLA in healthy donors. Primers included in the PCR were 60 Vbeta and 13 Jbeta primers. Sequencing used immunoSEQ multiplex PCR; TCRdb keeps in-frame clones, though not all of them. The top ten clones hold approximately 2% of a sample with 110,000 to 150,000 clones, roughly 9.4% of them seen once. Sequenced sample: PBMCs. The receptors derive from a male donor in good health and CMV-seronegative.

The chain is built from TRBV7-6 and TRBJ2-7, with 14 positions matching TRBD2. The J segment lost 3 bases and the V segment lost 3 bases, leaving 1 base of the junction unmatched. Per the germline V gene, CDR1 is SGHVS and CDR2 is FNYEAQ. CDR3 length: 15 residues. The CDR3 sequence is CASSFGTSGSYEQYF. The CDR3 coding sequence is TGTGCCAGCAGCTTCGGGACTAGCGGGAGCTACGAGCAGTACTTC.

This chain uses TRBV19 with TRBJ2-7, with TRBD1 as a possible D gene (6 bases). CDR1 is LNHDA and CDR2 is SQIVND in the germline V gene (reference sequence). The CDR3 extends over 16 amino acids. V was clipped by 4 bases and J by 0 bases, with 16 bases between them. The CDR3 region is CASSTSNRARSYEQYF. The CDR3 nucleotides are TGTGCCAGTAGTACCTCTAACAGGGCCCGCTCCTACGAGCAGTACTTC.

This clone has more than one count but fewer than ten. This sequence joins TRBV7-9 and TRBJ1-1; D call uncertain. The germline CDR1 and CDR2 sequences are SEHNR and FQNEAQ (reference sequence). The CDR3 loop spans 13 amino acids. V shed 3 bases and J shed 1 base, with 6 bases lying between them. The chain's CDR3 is CASSFRGNTEAFF. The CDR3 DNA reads TGTGCCAGCAGCTTTCGGGGGAACACTGAAGCTTTCTTT. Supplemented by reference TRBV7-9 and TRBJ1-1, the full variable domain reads DTGVSQNPRHKITKRGQNVTFRCDPISEHNRLYWYRQTLGQGPEFLTYFQNEAQLEKSRLLSDRFSAERPKGSFSTLEIQRTEQGDSAMYLCASSFRGNTEAFFGQGTRLTVV.

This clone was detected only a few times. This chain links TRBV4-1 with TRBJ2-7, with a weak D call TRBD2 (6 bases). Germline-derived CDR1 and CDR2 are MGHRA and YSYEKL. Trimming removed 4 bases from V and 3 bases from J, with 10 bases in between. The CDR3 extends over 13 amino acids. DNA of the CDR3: TGCGCCAGCAGCCCCTACGGGGGCTACGAGCAGTACTTC. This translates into CASSPYGGYEQYF.

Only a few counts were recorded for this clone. DNA for the CDR3: TGCGCCAGCAGCCACGACAGGACCTATAATGAAAAACTGTTTTTT. This sequence encodes CASSHDRTYNEKLFF. This chain joins TRBV4-1 and TRBJ1-4; possible D gene TRBD1, 6 bases. V dropped 3 bases and J dropped 4 bases, with 12 bases sitting between them. The CDR3 consists of 15 residues. Germline values: CDR1 MGHRA, CDR2 YSYEKL.